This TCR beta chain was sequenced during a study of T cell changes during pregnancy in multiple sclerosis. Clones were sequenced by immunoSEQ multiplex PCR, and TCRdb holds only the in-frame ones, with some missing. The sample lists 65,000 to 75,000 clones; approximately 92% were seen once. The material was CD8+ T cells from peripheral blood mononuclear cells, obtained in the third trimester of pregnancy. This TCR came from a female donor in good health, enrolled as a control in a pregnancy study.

The CDR3 DNA follows: TGTGCCAGCAGTGAAGGAGTTGATAGCAATCAGCCCCAGCATTTT. Translation: CASSEGVDSNQPQHF. The rearrangement joins TRBV6-1 to TRBJ1-5, with D unclear. Trimming left V 1 base short and J 0 bases short, with 7 bases between. This CDR3 has 15 amino acids. The V gene's germline CDR1 is MNHNS and CDR2 SASEGT.